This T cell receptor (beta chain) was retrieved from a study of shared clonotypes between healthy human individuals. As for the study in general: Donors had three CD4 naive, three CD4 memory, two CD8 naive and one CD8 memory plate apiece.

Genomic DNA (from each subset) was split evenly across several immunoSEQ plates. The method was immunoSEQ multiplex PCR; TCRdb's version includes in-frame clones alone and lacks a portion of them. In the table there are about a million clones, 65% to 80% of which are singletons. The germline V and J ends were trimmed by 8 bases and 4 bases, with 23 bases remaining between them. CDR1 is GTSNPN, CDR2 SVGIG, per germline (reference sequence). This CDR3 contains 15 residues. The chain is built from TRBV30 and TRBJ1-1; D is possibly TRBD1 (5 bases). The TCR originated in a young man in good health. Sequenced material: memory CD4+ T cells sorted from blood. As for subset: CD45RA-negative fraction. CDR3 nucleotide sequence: TGTGCCGGTCTGTTAGGGTCAGGGTGGCCCACTGAAGCTTTCTTT. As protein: CAGLLGSGWPTEAFF.